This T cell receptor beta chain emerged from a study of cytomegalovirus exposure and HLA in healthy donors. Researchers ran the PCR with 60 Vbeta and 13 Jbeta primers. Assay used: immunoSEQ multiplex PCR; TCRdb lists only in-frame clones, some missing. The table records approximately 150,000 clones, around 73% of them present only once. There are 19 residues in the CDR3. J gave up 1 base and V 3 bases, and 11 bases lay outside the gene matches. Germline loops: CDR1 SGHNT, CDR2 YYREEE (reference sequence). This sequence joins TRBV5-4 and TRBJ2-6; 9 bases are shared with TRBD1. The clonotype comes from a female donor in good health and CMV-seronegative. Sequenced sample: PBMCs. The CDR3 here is CASSWGPGTGRSGANVLTF. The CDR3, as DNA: TGTGCCAGCAGCTGGGGCCCCGGGACAGGGCGTTCTGGGGCCAACGTCCTGACTTTC.